What follows describes a single T cell receptor beta chain. Its specificity is unknown. The data originate from a study of molecular identifiers for immune sequencing clone quantification. Study-level information: Four of five splits of RNA from roughly 20,000 or 100,000 naive CD8 cells were sequenced in replicates. Study results and limitations: For effector cells, clones above 20 RNA copies held over 98% of molecules; for naive cells, under 1%.

Naive CD8 T cells were sorted, and the gate applied was CD8+CD4-CCR7+CD45RA+. TCRdb analysed the PCR reads with MiXCR anew, one entry per CDR3 protein. The data show under 800,000 distinct CDR3 sequences, about 25% seen once. From germline, CDR1 is SEHNR and CDR2 FQNEAQ (reference sequence). The V gene lost 3 bases and the J gene lost 2 bases, with 13 bases spanning the gap. The CDR3 has 15 residues. The sequence came from a human donor in good health. Some libraries in this study had Jurkat cell RNA spiked in. Sequenced: naive CD8+ T cells from blood, with Jurkat cell RNA spiked in. The sample's subset: FACS-sorted CD8+CD4-CCR7+CD45RA+ naive T cells. J is TRBJ1-2 and V is TRBV7-9, with D perhaps TRBD1 (6 bases). Here the CDR3 DNA reads TGTGCCAGCAGCTTCGGTATAGGACAGAACTATGGCTACACCTTC. The encoded protein is CASSFGIGQNYGYTF.